The clone carrying this TCR beta chain showed up just once. V dropped 5 bases and J dropped 7; count of bases not matched to a gene: 8. Germline CDR1 SNHLY, CDR2 FYNNEI. CDR3 length: 15 residues. The TCR beta profiling, which covered VDJ combination and CDR3 sequence, was carried out using genomic DNA as the template. TCRdb recomputed calls from the reads with MiXCR, one row per CDR3 protein. The sample comprises 300,000 or so distinct CDR3 sequences, approximately 57% of which are singletons, and 8% rests with the top ten. These data originate in a study of CD8+CD57+ T cells in acquired aplastic anemia.

V gene TRBV2 combines with J gene TRBJ1-6; 7 nucleotides line up with TRBD1. The sequencing sample was made of sorted CD4+, CD8+, or CD8+CD57+ T cells (not recorded which) from PBMCs. This TCR was sampled from a human donor with severe aplastic anemia or a healthy control (not recorded which). This CDR3 reads CASSHDRADNSPLHF. The CDR3 nucleotides are TGTGCCAGCAGTCATGACAGGGCTGACAATTCACCCCTCCACTTT.